A selection of T cell receptor beta chains follows, all from one sample in a study of identical twins. In TCRdb, the 5' RACE reads were re-called with MiXCR into one record per CDR3 protein. The sample lists around 230,000 distinct CDR3 sequences, less than 10% seen once, with around 5% in the top ten. Input material: memory (CD45RO+) T cells sorted from blood. The receptors come from a young woman in good health. CDR3s include the opening cysteine and the closing phenylalanine or tryptophan. Fields, in order: CDR3 length, V gene, clone size, J gene, D gene, CDR3 DNA, CDR3 protein. D genes are given only for firm matches. The size entry is marked missing in some rows and otherwise reads once, few, many or a size class.

15	TRBV5-1	-	TRBJ2-2	TRBD1	TGCGCCAGCAGGCGGATCACAGGGGACACCGGGGAGCTGTTTTTT	CASRRITGDTGELFF
12	TRBV20-1	few	TRBJ2-7	-	TGCAGTGCGGCTCGAGGGATGGATGAGCAGTACTTC	CSAARGMDEQYF
12	TRBV2	-	TRBJ1-4	-	TGTGCCAGCAGTGTTGCAAATGAAAAACTGTTTTTT	CASSVANEKLFF
11	TRBV2	-	TRBJ2-7	-	TGTGCCTACGGTCTCGGCTACGAGCAGTACTTC	CAYGLGYEQYF
14	TRBV5-4	few	TRBJ2-7	TRBD1	TGTGCCAGCAGCTTCCCCGGACAGGGGTACGAGCAGTACTTC	CASSFPGQGYEQYF
14	TRBV6-2/TRBV6-3	many	TRBJ2-3	-	TGTGCCAGCAGTTCGCGGATCGAGGGAGATACGCAGTATTTT	CASSSRIEGDTQYF
14	TRBV3-1	-	TRBJ1-1	-	TGTGCCAGCAGCCAATGGAGCAGGGCCACTGAAGCTTTCTTT	CASSQWSRATEAFF
15	TRBV5-1	-	TRBJ2-2	TRBD2	TGCGCCAGCAGCTCTAGCGGGGATAACACCGGGGAGCTGTTTTTT	CASSSSGDNTGELFF
16	TRBV5-1	many	TRBJ2-7	TRBD2	TGCGCCAGCAGCTTGGGTGTCTTTAGCGGGGCTATCGAGCAGTACTTC	CASSLGVFSGAIEQYF
11	TRBV7-2	-	TRBJ1-1	-	TGTGCCAGCAGCTTAGATGGTGAAGCTTTCTTT	CASSLDGEAFF
15	TRBV11-2	-	TRBJ2-1	-	TGTGCCAGCAGCTTAGATGGGGGATCCTACAATGAGCAGTTCTTC	CASSLDGGSYNEQFF
13	TRBV10-2	many	TRBJ1-5	-	TGCGCCAGCAGCCGGGACAGCAATCAGCCCCAGCATTTT	CASSRDSNQPQHF
13	TRBV5-1	many	TRBJ2-3	-	TGCGCCAGCAGCGGCCCCTCGACAGATACGCAGTATTTT	CASSGPSTDTQYF
12	TRBV6-5	-	TRBJ1-2	-	TGTGCCAGCAGTTCCGCACTAGGCGGCTACACCTTC	CASSSALGGYTF
13	TRBV5-1	many	TRBJ2-5	-	TGCGCCAGCAGCGGGGGGACGAAAGAGACCCAGTACTTC	CASSGGTKETQYF
18	TRBV3-1	few	TRBJ2-2	TRBD2	TGTGCCAGCACCCAACGGTTTCTAGCGGGGGGAAACACCGGGGAGCTGTTTTTT	CASTQRFLAGGNTGELFF
15	TRBV20-1	many	TRBJ2-5	TRBD1	TGCAGTGCTACCCCTGGACAGGGCACCCAAGAGACCCAGTACTTC	CSATPGQGTQETQYF
15	TRBV19	-	TRBJ2-1	TRBD2	TGTGCCAGTAGTACAGGGGCTAGCGGGGGCCCACAGCAGTTCTTC	CASSTGASGGPQQFF
13	TRBV5-6	-	TRBJ2-7	-	TGTGCCAGCAGCTTCCTCGTCGGGGGCGAGCAGTACTTC	CASSFLVGGEQYF
15	TRBV9	few	TRBJ2-5	TRBD2	TGTGCCAGCAGCGTAGCGGGGGGAGGGAAAGAGACCCAGTACTTC	CASSVAGGGKETQYF
16	TRBV2	few	TRBJ2-1	-	TGTGCCAGCAGGGCCCAAGCGTCGCCCCTTGGCAATGAGCAGTTCTTC	CASRAQASPLGNEQFF
16	TRBV7-2	few	TRBJ2-1	-	TGTGCCAGCAGCTTAGAGGCTCGGGGGATCTACAATGAGCAGTTCTTC	CASSLEARGIYNEQFF
13	TRBV10-3	many	TRBJ2-7	TRBD2	TGTGCCACTGGACTAGCGGGAGCCTACGAGCAGTACTTC	CATGLAGAYEQYF
13	TRBV9	many	TRBJ2-6	-	TGTGCCAGCAGCATTTCTGGGGCCAACGTCCTGACTTTC	CASSISGANVLTF
17	TRBV9	-	TRBJ2-1	-	TGTGCCAGCAGCTATTCCCCCGTGACATCTCCGGGCAATGAGCAGTTCTTC	CASSYSPVTSPGNEQFF
17	TRBV20-1	many	TRBJ2-1	TRBD2	TGCAGTGCTAGAGATTGGGGAGCGGGACGCTCCTACAATGAGCAGTTCTTC	CSARDWGAGRSYNEQFF
16	TRBV12-3/TRBV12-4	many	TRBJ1-3	TRBD1	TGTGCCAGCAGCTTCCGGGACAGGTCCCGTGGAAACACCATATATTTT	CASSFRDRSRGNTIYF
15	TRBV5-5	-	TRBJ2-5	-	TGTGCCAGCAGCTACACCGGACAGCGCCAAGAGACCCAGTACTTC	CASSYTGQRQETQYF
11	TRBV12-3/TRBV12-4	-	TRBJ2-3	-	TGTGCCAGCGGCGTAGGGGCTACGCAGTATTTT	CASGVGATQYF
15	TRBV6-1	few	TRBJ2-1	TRBD2	TGTGCCATCAGTAGCGGGGGGAGCTCCTACAATGAGCAGTTCTTC	CAISSGGSSYNEQFF
15	TRBV9	-	TRBJ2-3	TRBD2	TGTGCCAGCAGCGTGGCACTAGCGGGCACAGATACGCAGTATTTT	CASSVALAGTDTQYF
17	TRBV11-2	-	TRBJ1-1	TRBD1	TGTGCCAGCAGCAACCGATTTTCCACAGGGGGGATCATTGGAGCTTTCTTT	CASSNRFSTGGIIGAFF
14	TRBV2	few	TRBJ2-1	-	TGTGCCGGTAGATCTGACTCAGGGGGGGGTGAGCAGTTCTTC	CAGRSDSGGGEQFF
13	TRBV10-3	-	TRBJ2-7	TRBD2	TGTGCCATCCGAGGGACTAGTTCTTACGAGCAGTACTTC	CAIRGTSSYEQYF
15	TRBV12-3/TRBV12-4	many	TRBJ1-3	-	TGTGCCAGCAGTTTCGGCCGTCTCTCTGGAAACACCATATATTTT	CASSFGRLSGNTIYF
15	TRBV6-1	few	TRBJ2-3	TRBD2	TGTGCCAGCAGTAGCGGGGTCCCTTACACAGATACGCAGTATTTT	CASSSGVPYTDTQYF
15	TRBV20-1	many	TRBJ1-1	-	TGCAGTGCTTTTCATGGGCAATCGGCGAACACTGAAGCTTTCTTT	CSAFHGQSANTEAFF
15	TRBV27	-	TRBJ1-5	-	TGTGCCAGCAGTGCCGGGACCCGAGACGATCAGCCCCAGCATTTT	CASSAGTRDDQPQHF
13	TRBV12-3/TRBV12-4	few	TRBJ1-1	-	TGTGCCAGCACCCCCATCAAGGGAGCTGGGGCTTTCTTT	CASTPIKGAGAFF
13	TRBV7-2	few	TRBJ1-5	-	TGTGCCAGCAGCCCTCTTACCAATCAGCCCCAGCATTTT	CASSPLTNQPQHF
15	TRBV6-1	few	TRBJ2-7	-	TGTGCCAGCAGTCAAAATGGGGGTGTGGACGACGAGCAGTACTTC	CASSQNGGVDDEQYF
14	TRBV12-3/TRBV12-4	many	TRBJ2-7	-	TGTGCCAGCAGTTTAAAGGGAACGTCGTACGAGCAGTACTTC	CASSLKGTSYEQYF
14	TRBV5-1	few	TRBJ1-4	TRBD1	TGCGCCAGCAGGCCGACAGGGAATAATGAAAAACTGTTTTTT	CASRPTGNNEKLFF
14	TRBV5-1	many	TRBJ1-4	-	TGCGCCAGCAGCCCTGGACAGCCCAATGAAAAACTGTTTTTT	CASSPGQPNEKLFF
13	TRBV5-4	-	TRBJ1-6	-	TGTGCCAGCAGAGGGGACCAAGGATCACCCCTCCACTTT	CASRGDQGSPLHF
14	TRBV7-9	few	TRBJ1-2	-	TGTGCCAGCAGCTGGGACGTCGAGATCTGTGGCTACACCTTC	CASSWDVEICGYTF
14	TRBV18	few	TRBJ2-3	-	TGTGCCAGCTCACAGGACCTTCGGTCAGATACGCAGTATTTT	CASSQDLRSDTQYF
14	TRBV20-1	few	TRBJ2-3	TRBD2	TGCAGTGCTAGACTGGGGACTACCACAGATACGCAGTATTTT	CSARLGTTTDTQYF
13	TRBV19	few	TRBJ2-1	TRBD2	TGTGCCAAACGACTAGCGGGAGGAATTGAGCAGTTCTTC	CAKRLAGGIEQFF
16	TRBV15	-	TRBJ2-2	-	TGTGCCACCAGCAGAGGTGGGACACGAAGCATCGGGGAGCTGTTTTTT	CATSRGGTRSIGELFF
14	TRBV24-1	many	TRBJ2-7	TRBD1	TGTGCCACCAGCGGACAGGGTAGCTCCTACGAGCAGTACTTC	CATSGQGSSYEQYF
16	TRBV6-1	few	TRBJ2-3	-	TGTGCCAGCAGCGGAACCGGGACTGAAAACACAGATACGCAGTATTTT	CASSGTGTENTDTQYF
12	TRBV28	few	TRBJ2-3	TRBD2	TGTGCCAGCAGCCGTGCGGGAGCTACGCAGTATTTT	CASSRAGATQYF
18	TRBV4-3	few	TRBJ2-7	TRBD2	TGCGCCAGCAGCCAAGGACTAGCGGGAGGAGTCCTCTCCTACGAGCAGTACTTC	CASSQGLAGGVLSYEQYF
17	TRBV3-1	many	TRBJ1-1	-	TGTGCCAGCAGCCCCCGGGTGTCCCAGGATTTTGGCACTGAAGCTTTCTTT	CASSPRVSQDFGTEAFF
15	TRBV27	-	TRBJ2-1	-	TGTGCCAGCAGTTTATCGGAGCTGTCCTACAATGAGCAGCTCTTC	CASSLSELSYNEQLF
14	TRBV6-1	few	TRBJ1-5	-	TGTGCCAGCACGGACCAAGACAGAGCACAGCCCCAGCATTTT	CASTDQDRAQPQHF